This T cell receptor (beta chain) was obtained from a study of cytomegalovirus exposure and HLA in healthy donors. Worth noting for this clone: Its target is unknown.

Study outcomes and limitations: Likely technical artifact: a cluster of highly shared sequence variants.

The CDR3 covers 13 residues. CDR1 is MGHDK and CDR2 is SYGVNS in the germline V gene. It was with 60 Vbeta and 13 Jbeta primers that the PCR ran. Profiled with immunoSEQ multiplex PCR; TCRdb holds only in-frame clones, not every one. The sample consists of about 270,000 clones, about 75% of them appearing once. The TCR was taken from a female donor in good health and CMV-seronegative. The chain has TRBV25-1 and TRBJ2-5; 10 bases map to TRBD1. Gene TRBJ2-7 matches the end of the DNA better, so the J call may be wrong. Sequencing was performed on PBMCs. The CDR3 bases are TGTGCCAGCAGGGGACAGGGGTTCCACGAGCAGTACTTC. Translated, it gives CASRGQGFHEQYF.